This T cell receptor (beta chain) was identified during a study of cytomegalovirus exposure and HLA in healthy donors. The CDR3 extends over 13 amino acids. Unmatched junction bases numbered 3, after V lost 6 bases and J lost 7 bases. CDR1 MNHEY and CDR2 SVGAGI come from the germline V gene. The table came from immunoSEQ multiplex PCR; TCRdb's copy has only in-frame clones and leaves some out. The data hold roughly 180,000 clones, with roughly 86% observed a single time. The chain carries TRBV6-5 and TRBJ2-5; 12 positions agree with TRBD2. The sequenced material came from PBMCs. The TCR originated in a man aged 25-45 years in good health and CMV-seropositive. The CDR3 protein is CASRTSGGWTQYF. The DNA for the CDR3 is TGTGCCAGCAGGACTAGCGGGGGCTGGACCCAGTACTTC.